The 5 T cell receptor beta chains presented below share a single source sample, sequenced in a study of Graves' ophthalmopathy and Graves' hyperthyroidism. RNA served as the template for amplifying TCR beta CDR3 regions. RT-PCR was first run with HTBI primers, then multiplex PCR in a second round. One entry per CDR3 protein results from TCRdb running MiXCR on the multiplex PCR reads. The data show about 170,000 distinct CDR3 sequences, over 35% seen once. Material for sequencing was peripheral blood. Every receptor here comes from a middle-aged woman with Graves' ophthalmopathy.

The V and J genes are TRBV6-2 or TRBV6-3 and TRBJ1-2, with TRBD1 matching 8 bases. This CDR3 contains 14 residues. CDR1 and CDR2 from the germline V gene are MNHEY and SVGEGT. V dropped 2 bases and J dropped 6; count of bases not matched to a gene: 5. Here the CDR3 DNA reads TGTGCCAGCAGTTACCTCGGACAGGGAGATGGCTACACCTTC. Its protein product is CASSYLGQGDGYTF.

The gene calls are TRBV30 and TRBJ2-7; TRBD1 agrees at 9 bases. Per the germline V gene, CDR1 is GTSNPN and CDR2 is SVGIG (reference sequence). The CDR3 loop spans 13 amino acids. Trimming took 4 bases from V and 5 from J; bases not matched to a gene: 6. The CDR3 spells CAWTRDRDHEQYF. The CDR3 DNA reads TGTGCCTGGACCCGGGACAGGGATCACGAGCAGTACTTC.

The chain uses TRBV3-1 and TRBJ1-1; D is possibly TRBD1 (5 bases). Germline V gene data show CDR1 as LGHDT and CDR2 as YNNKEL (reference sequence). V dropped 1 base and J dropped 6 bases, with 15 bases sitting between them. The CDR3 is 15 amino acids. The CDR3 region is CASSQALRRAPEAFF. CDR3 coding DNA: TGTGCCAGCAGCCAAGCGTTACGCAGGGCCCCTGAAGCTTTCTTT.

This sequence joins TRBV20-1 and TRBJ2-2; 10 bases map to TRBD2. This CDR3 contains 14 residues. CDR1 is DFQATT, CDR2 SNEGSKA, per germline (reference sequence). The junction had 3 bases not matched to a gene; V was cut back by 3 bases and J by 5 bases. CDR3 amino acids: CSARSGGATGELFF. DNA for the CDR3: TGCAGTGCTAGGAGCGGGGGGGCGACCGGGGAGCTGTTTTTT.

This clonotype was recorded many times. The rearrangement joins TRBV5-1 to TRBJ2-7, with TRBD1 matching over 8 bases. With V trimmed by 0 bases and J by 5 bases, 7 bases remained unmatched. The CDR3 covers 15 residues. Looked up from germline, CDR1 is SGHRS and CDR2 is YFSETQ. CDR3 DNA: TGCGCCAGCAGCTTGGAAGGACAGGGTCTCCACGAGCAGTACTTC. This translates into CASSLEGQGLHEQYF.